The rows below give T cell receptor beta chains drawn from one sample of a study of CD8+ T cells in alopecia areata. Profiled with immunoSEQ multiplex PCR; TCRdb holds only in-frame clones, not every one. The table records around 210,000 clones, around 65% of them present only once. The source material was CD4+ T cells sorted from blood, sampled at week 4, from a patient treated with tofacitinib. These receptors were collected from a human donor with alopecia areata. Each CDR3 is given with its conserved first and last residue. The order of the fields is J gene, D gene, clone size, V gene, CDR3 DNA, CDR3 protein. The D gene is left open where the match is weak. The listing skips clone size in some rows; elsewhere it reads once, few, many or a size class.

J gene: TRBJ1-2; D gene: TRBD1; clone size: -; V gene: TRBV5-6; CDR3 DNA: TGTGCCAGCAGAACAGACAGGGCGGGTGGCTACACCTTC; CDR3 protein: CASRTDRAGGYTF
J gene: TRBJ2-2; D gene: -; clone size: -; V gene: TRBV5-4; CDR3 DNA: TGTGCCAGCAGTCAGGGAGGCACCTCCACCGGGGAGCTGTTTTTT; CDR3 protein: CASSQGGTSTGELFF
J gene: TRBJ2-5; D gene: TRBD2; clone size: -; V gene: TRBV9; CDR3 DNA: TGTGCCAGCAGCGCGCTAGCGGGGGGCGGGGAGACCCAGTACTTC; CDR3 protein: CASSALAGGGETQYF
J gene: TRBJ1-2; D gene: TRBD1; clone size: once; V gene: TRBV4-1; CDR3 DNA: TGCGCCAGCAGCCAACAGGGACAGGGGGCCGGCTATGGCTACACCTTC; CDR3 protein: CASSQQGQGAGYGYTF
J gene: TRBJ1-2; D gene: TRBD1; clone size: -; V gene: TRBV29-1; CDR3 DNA: TGCAGCGTTGACTTGGGACAGGGGCAACTTAACTATGGCTACACCTTC; CDR3 protein: CSVDLGQGQLNYGYTF
J gene: TRBJ2-5; D gene: -; clone size: -; V gene: TRBV15; CDR3 DNA: TGTGCCACCAGCAGAGCCGCTACAGGCGAGGTGGAGACCCAGTACTTC; CDR3 protein: CATSRAATGEVETQYF
J gene: TRBJ2-6; D gene: -; clone size: few; V gene: TRBV7-3; CDR3 DNA: TGTGCCAGCAGCTTAGTGGGAGGGGGCACTGGGGCCAACGTCCTGACTTTC; CDR3 protein: CASSLVGGGTGANVLTF
J gene: TRBJ2-3; D gene: TRBD1; clone size: few; V gene: TRBV19; CDR3 DNA: TGTGCCAGTAGTATGGGGGACAGGGCGGCAGATACGCAGTATTTT; CDR3 protein: CASSMGDRAADTQYF
J gene: TRBJ1-2; D gene: -; clone size: few; V gene: TRBV29-1; CDR3 DNA: TGCAGCGTTGAAGCGGGTGGGAGGGGGGACTATGGCTACACCTTC; CDR3 protein: CSVEAGGRGDYGYTF
J gene: TRBJ2-2; D gene: TRBD2; clone size: -; V gene: TRBV7-2; CDR3 DNA: TGTGCCAGCAGCTTATGGGGTAGCGGGGAGGCCGGGGAGCTGTTTTTT; CDR3 protein: CASSLWGSGEAGELFF